Here is one T cell receptor beta chain with its context. The antigen is unknown. CDR3 size: 14 residues. Germline lookup yields CDR1 SNHLY and CDR2 FYNNEI. V was pared by 7 bases and J by 1 base, with 1 base of the junction left unmatched. The use of genomic DNA as template underpinned the TCR beta VDJ and CDR3 profiling. Each CDR3 protein gets one entry after TCRdb re-called the reads with MiXCR. The sample carries under 350,000 distinct CDR3 sequences, 55% to 65% recorded once. The entry originates in a study of CD8+CD57+ T cells in acquired aplastic anemia. Study conclusions and caveats: Under 35 was the count of CD8+ CDR3 sequences that patients shared with controls.

The receptor was isolated from a human donor with severe aplastic anemia or a healthy control (not recorded which). The chain couples TRBV2 to TRBJ2-7, with 13 bases identical to TRBD2. Material for sequencing was sorted CD4+, CD8+, or CD8+CD57+ T cells (not recorded which) from PBMCs. In nucleotides, the CDR3 is TGTGCCAGCACGACTAGCGGGAGGTCCTACGAGCAGTACTTC. Translating gives CASTTSGRSYEQYF.